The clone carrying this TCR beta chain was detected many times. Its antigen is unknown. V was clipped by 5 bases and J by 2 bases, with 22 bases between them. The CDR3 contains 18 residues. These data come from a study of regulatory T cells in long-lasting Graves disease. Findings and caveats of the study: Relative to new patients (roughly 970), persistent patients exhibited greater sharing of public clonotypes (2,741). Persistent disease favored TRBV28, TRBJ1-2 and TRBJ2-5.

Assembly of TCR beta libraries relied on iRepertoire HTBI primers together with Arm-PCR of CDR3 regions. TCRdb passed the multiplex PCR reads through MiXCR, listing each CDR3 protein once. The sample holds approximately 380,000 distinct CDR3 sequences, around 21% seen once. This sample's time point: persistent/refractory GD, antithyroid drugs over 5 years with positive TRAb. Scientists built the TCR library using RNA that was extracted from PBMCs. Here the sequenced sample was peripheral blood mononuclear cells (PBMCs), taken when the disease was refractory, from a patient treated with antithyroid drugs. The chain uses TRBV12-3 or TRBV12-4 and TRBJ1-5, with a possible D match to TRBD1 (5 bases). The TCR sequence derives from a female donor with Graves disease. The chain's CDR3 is CASSPSGGFRSGNQPQHF. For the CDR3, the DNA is TGTGCCAGCAGTCCTTCGGGGGGGTTTAGATCCGGCAATCAGCCCCAGCATTTT.